Sequencing of this TCR beta chain was carried out in a study of T cell responses to AZD1222 COVID-19 vaccine. Study-level findings and limits: After the peak T cell response, and only then, were repertoires sampled. Donors were largely white British and mainly female; clonal diversity was possibly underestimated.

V was shortened by 1 base and J by 4 bases, with 11 bases between the two germline ends. This CDR3 has 14 amino acids. The germline CDR1 and CDR2 sequences are SGHDT and YYEEEE. Here immunoSEQ multiplex PCR was the method, and the copy in TCRdb shows in-frame clones only, minus some. Here the sample spans roughly 150,000 clones, about 91% being singletons. Comment on this clone: Antigen unknown.

The sample was peripheral blood, taken on day 0 of AZD1222 vaccination. This rearrangement joins TRBV5-6 to TRBJ1-2; no clear D. The TCR was taken from an adult in good health. The CDR3, as DNA: TGTGCCAGCAGCTTGAGAGGCGGCAGCTATGGCTACACCTTC. Its translation: CASSLRGGSYGYTF. The whole variable domain, filled in from reference TRBV5-6 and TRBJ1-2, reads DAGVTQSPTHLIKTRGQQVTLRCSPKSGHDTVSWYQQALGQGPQFIFQYYEEEERQRGNFPDRFSGHQFPNYSSELNVNALLLGDSALYLCASSLRGGSYGYTFGSGTRLTVV.